This is a list of T cell receptor beta chains from one sample in a study of memory CD4+ T cells and cytomegalovirus serostatus. The method was immunoSEQ multiplex PCR; TCRdb's version includes in-frame clones alone and lacks a portion of them. The sample lists 52,000 or so clones; roughly 79% were seen once. The material sequenced was memory CD4+ T cells from blood. These receptors all stem from an adult in good health and CMV-seronegative. Both conserved end residues are part of each CDR3. A D gene is named only where the DNA matches it firmly. Clone size is given for some rows only: seen once, a few or many times, or a class if the clone is expanded.

v_call: TRBV19; j_call: TRBJ1-1; d_call: NA; clone_size: once; cdr3_aa: CASSIGLTSAFF; cdr3_nt: TGTGCCAGTAGTATAGGATTGACCAGTGCTTTCTTT
v_call: TRBV27; j_call: TRBJ1-2; d_call: TRBD1; clone_size: NA; cdr3_aa: CASSRSGTGFGYTF; cdr3_nt: TGTGCCAGCAGTCGGTCCGGGACAGGGTTCGGCTACACCTTC
v_call: TRBV19; j_call: TRBJ2-7; d_call: TRBD1; clone_size: few; cdr3_aa: CASSISGQSYEQYF; cdr3_nt: TGTGCCAGTAGTATCTCGGGACAGTCCTACGAGCAGTACTTC
v_call: TRBV11-2; j_call: TRBJ2-2; d_call: NA; clone_size: NA; cdr3_aa: CASSLGTDRTGELFF; cdr3_nt: TGTGCCAGCAGCTTAGGAACCGACCGCACCGGGGAGCTGTTTTTT
v_call: TRBV5-6; j_call: TRBJ1-2; d_call: TRBD1; clone_size: few; cdr3_aa: CASSPTGPLYGYTF; cdr3_nt: TGTGCCAGCAGCCCGACAGGGCCCCTCTATGGCTACACCTTC
v_call: TRBV19; j_call: TRBJ1-5; d_call: NA; clone_size: medium-sized; cdr3_aa: CASSIISPRGDQPQHF; cdr3_nt: TGTGCCAGTAGTATAATCTCCCCGCGGGGCGATCAGCCCCAGCATTTT
v_call: TRBV14; j_call: TRBJ2-3; d_call: NA; clone_size: once; cdr3_aa: CASSQVGSTDTQYF; cdr3_nt: TGTGCCAGCAGCCAAGTGGGCAGCACAGATACGCAGTATTTT
v_call: TRBV11-3; j_call: TRBJ2-3; d_call: NA; clone_size: NA; cdr3_aa: CASSLRGTSTTDTQYF; cdr3_nt: TGTGCCAGCAGCTTACGGGGTACTTCGACCACAGATACGCAGTATTTT
v_call: TRBV6-1; j_call: TRBJ1-2; d_call: NA; clone_size: NA; cdr3_aa: CASSEAPAPDYTF; cdr3_nt: TGTGCCAGCAGTGAAGCGCCAGCCCCGGACTACACCTTC
v_call: TRBV7-9; j_call: TRBJ2-1; d_call: TRBD2; clone_size: NA; cdr3_aa: CASSPRLAELNEQFF; cdr3_nt: TGTGCCAGCAGCCCCCGACTAGCGGAGCTCAATGAGCAGTTCTTC
v_call: TRBV6-1; j_call: TRBJ2-7; d_call: NA; clone_size: NA; cdr3_aa: CASSASRGYEQYF; cdr3_nt: TGTGCCAGCAGTGCCTCCCGGGGCTACGAGCAGTACTTC
v_call: TRBV6-6; j_call: TRBJ1-5; d_call: NA; clone_size: NA; cdr3_aa: CASSKDKYQPQHF; cdr3_nt: TGTGCCAGCAGTAAGGACAAATATCAGCCCCAGCATTTT
v_call: TRBV7-2; j_call: TRBJ2-5; d_call: NA; clone_size: NA; cdr3_aa: CASSSSGTQYF; cdr3_nt: TGTGCCAGCAGCTCGTCCGGGACCCAGTACTTC
v_call: TRBV4-2; j_call: TRBJ2-1; d_call: NA; clone_size: NA; cdr3_aa: CASSHSAIGGSNEQFF; cdr3_nt: TGTGCCAGCAGCCATAGCGCCATTGGGGGTAGCAATGAGCAGTTCTTC
v_call: TRBV19; j_call: TRBJ1-4; d_call: TRBD1; clone_size: NA; cdr3_aa: CASSKRTGWATNEKLFF; cdr3_nt: TGTGCCAGTAGTAAGCGGACAGGCTGGGCAACTAATGAAAAACTGTTTTTT
v_call: TRBV28; j_call: TRBJ2-2; d_call: NA; clone_size: NA; cdr3_aa: CASSTWVGAGGELFF; cdr3_nt: TGTGCCAGCAGTACCTGGGTGGGGGCCGGCGGGGAGCTGTTTTTT
v_call: TRBV10-3; j_call: TRBJ1-1; d_call: NA; clone_size: few; cdr3_aa: CAIGHSGRGNTEAFF; cdr3_nt: TGTGCCATCGGGCACTCCGGACGGGGGAACACTGAAGCTTTCTTT
v_call: TRBV6-1; j_call: TRBJ1-2; d_call: TRBD1; clone_size: once; cdr3_aa: CASSGSLTGGISYGYTF; cdr3_nt: TGTGCCAGCAGTGGTTCTCTAACAGGGGGGATCAGCTATGGCTACACCTTC
v_call: TRBV19; j_call: TRBJ1-5; d_call: NA; clone_size: NA; cdr3_aa: CASKEGRGDQPQHF; cdr3_nt: TGTGCCAGTAAGGAAGGGCGTGGGGATCAGCCCCAGCATTTT
v_call: TRBV9; j_call: TRBJ1-1; d_call: TRBD1; clone_size: once; cdr3_aa: CASSATGKKETEAFF; cdr3_nt: TGTGCCAGCAGCGCGACAGGGAAAAAGGAAACTGAAGCTTTCTTT
v_call: TRBV18; j_call: TRBJ1-2; d_call: NA; clone_size: NA; cdr3_aa: CASSPPFQGGEGYTF; cdr3_nt: TGTGCCAGCTCACCACCTTTCCAAGGCGGAGAAGGCTACACCTTC
v_call: TRBV7-6; j_call: TRBJ2-7; d_call: NA; clone_size: NA; cdr3_aa: CASSSLDNYEQYF; cdr3_nt: TGTGCCAGCAGCTCCCTTGACAACTACGAGCAGTACTTC
v_call: TRBV7-9; j_call: TRBJ2-4; d_call: NA; clone_size: NA; cdr3_aa: CASSLPGYIQYF; cdr3_nt: TGTGCCAGCAGCTTACCCGGCTACATTCAGTACTTC
v_call: TRBV6-5; j_call: TRBJ1-6; d_call: NA; clone_size: NA; cdr3_aa: CASSTSGTGNSPLHF; cdr3_nt: TGTGCCAGCAGTACCTCCGGGACCGGTAATTCACCCCTCCACTTT
v_call: TRBV7-9; j_call: TRBJ1-2; d_call: NA; clone_size: NA; cdr3_aa: CASSLWMGSNYGYTF; cdr3_nt: TGTGCCAGCAGCTTATGGATGGGGTCTAACTATGGCTACACCTTC
v_call: TRBV7-3; j_call: TRBJ2-2; d_call: NA; clone_size: few; cdr3_aa: CASSARTHYTGELFF; cdr3_nt: TGTGCCAGCAGCGCCAGGACCCATTACACCGGGGAGCTGTTTTTT
v_call: TRBV28; j_call: TRBJ2-3; d_call: TRBD2; clone_size: NA; cdr3_aa: CASSYPLAGGATSTDTQYF; cdr3_nt: TGTGCCAGCAGCTATCCTTTAGCGGGGGGGGCGACTAGCACAGATACGCAGTATTTT
v_call: TRBV5-1; j_call: TRBJ1-1; d_call: NA; clone_size: NA; cdr3_aa: CASSFGSTIPEAFF; cdr3_nt: TGCGCCAGCAGCTTTGGATCGACGATACCTGAAGCTTTCTTT
v_call: TRBV27; j_call: TRBJ2-7; d_call: NA; clone_size: once; cdr3_aa: CATRGWAQTSTYEQYF; cdr3_nt: TGTGCCACCCGGGGCTGGGCCCAAACTAGTACCTACGAGCAGTACTTC
v_call: TRBV6-1; j_call: TRBJ2-1; d_call: TRBD1; clone_size: NA; cdr3_aa: CASSGTGTGVKDEQFF; cdr3_nt: TGTGCCAGCAGTGGTACCGGGACAGGGGTAAAGGATGAGCAGTTCTTC
v_call: TRBV7-2; j_call: TRBJ2-7; d_call: TRBD2; clone_size: NA; cdr3_aa: CASSSSRVRLAGGRYEQYF; cdr3_nt: TGTGCCAGCAGCTCTTCACGGGTCAGGCTAGCGGGAGGAAGGTACGAGCAGTACTTC
v_call: TRBV19; j_call: TRBJ1-5; d_call: TRBD1; clone_size: NA; cdr3_aa: CASRLPKGQGDQPQHF; cdr3_nt: TGTGCCAGTAGATTACCGAAGGGACAGGGGGATCAGCCCCAGCATTTT
v_call: TRBV19; j_call: TRBJ1-2; d_call: TRBD1; clone_size: NA; cdr3_aa: CASRRTGVDGYTF; cdr3_nt: TGTGCCAGTAGACGGACAGGGGTGGATGGCTACACCTTC
v_call: TRBV29-1; j_call: TRBJ1-4; d_call: NA; clone_size: NA; cdr3_aa: CSVAEGDEKLFF; cdr3_nt: TGCAGCGTCGCCGAGGGAGACGAAAAACTGTTTTTT
v_call: TRBV7-6; j_call: TRBJ1-1; d_call: TRBD1; clone_size: NA; cdr3_aa: CASSLVTGDTEAFF; cdr3_nt: TGTGCCAGCAGCTTGGTCACAGGGGACACTGAAGCTTTCTTT
v_call: TRBV6-6; j_call: TRBJ1-2; d_call: TRBD1; clone_size: NA; cdr3_aa: CASSFRGQGVYGYTF; cdr3_nt: TGTGCCAGCAGCTTTAGGGGGCAGGGGGTCTATGGCTACACCTTC
v_call: TRBV7-2; j_call: TRBJ2-1; d_call: TRBD2; clone_size: NA; cdr3_aa: CASSLVLAGVYNEQFF; cdr3_nt: TGTGCCAGCAGCTTAGTGTTAGCGGGGGTTTACAATGAGCAGTTCTTC
v_call: TRBV5-1; j_call: TRBJ2-3; d_call: TRBD2; clone_size: NA; cdr3_aa: CASSTSGRATDTQYF; cdr3_nt: TGCGCCAGCAGCACTAGCGGGAGGGCCACAGATACGCAGTATTTT
v_call: TRBV2; j_call: TRBJ2-1; d_call: TRBD1; clone_size: NA; cdr3_aa: CASSGDRGRGNEQFF; cdr3_nt: TGTGCCAGCAGTGGGGACAGGGGGCGCGGGAATGAGCAGTTCTTC
v_call: TRBV10-3; j_call: TRBJ2-1; d_call: NA; clone_size: NA; cdr3_aa: CAIGPGSSSFNEQFF; cdr3_nt: TGTGCCATCGGGCCGGGGTCGTCATCCTTCAATGAGCAGTTCTTC
v_call: TRBV7-2; j_call: TRBJ1-2; d_call: NA; clone_size: NA; cdr3_aa: CASSLDSYGYTF; cdr3_nt: TGTGCCAGCAGCCTTGACAGCTATGGCTACACCTTC
v_call: TRBV5-5; j_call: TRBJ2-7; d_call: NA; clone_size: NA; cdr3_aa: CASSEGREQYF; cdr3_nt: TGTGCCAGCAGCGAAGGGCGCGAGCAGTACTTC
v_call: TRBV7-9; j_call: TRBJ2-1; d_call: NA; clone_size: NA; cdr3_aa: CASSDSPMLGEQFF; cdr3_nt: TGTGCCAGCAGCGACTCTCCTATGCTTGGAGAGCAGTTCTTC
v_call: TRBV5-8; j_call: TRBJ1-2; d_call: NA; clone_size: few; cdr3_aa: CASSPGHLNYGYTF; cdr3_nt: TGTGCCAGCAGCCCGGGGCATCTTAACTATGGCTACACCTTC
v_call: TRBV19; j_call: TRBJ1-4; d_call: NA; clone_size: NA; cdr3_aa: CASSIFLGAAYNEKLFF; cdr3_nt: TGTGCCAGTAGTATTTTTCTGGGAGCGGCTTATAATGAAAAACTGTTTTTT
v_call: TRBV7-2; j_call: TRBJ1-6; d_call: NA; clone_size: NA; cdr3_aa: CASSSDYDSPLHF; cdr3_nt: TGTGCCAGCAGTTCTGATTACGACTCACCCCTCCACTTT
v_call: TRBV18; j_call: TRBJ2-6; d_call: NA; clone_size: NA; cdr3_aa: CASSPGPGAGGANVLTF; cdr3_nt: TGTGCCAGCTCACCGGGGCCGGGGGCAGGTGGGGCCAACGTCCTGACTTTC
v_call: TRBV11-2; j_call: TRBJ2-3; d_call: TRBD1; clone_size: NA; cdr3_aa: CASSVPGQGPPTQYF; cdr3_nt: TGTGCCAGCAGCGTCCCGGGACAGGGCCCACCTACGCAGTATTTT
v_call: TRBV4-1; j_call: TRBJ1-6; d_call: TRBD1; clone_size: once; cdr3_aa: CASSQEQGRRGNSPLHF; cdr3_nt: TGCGCCAGCAGCCAGGAACAGGGGCGGCGCGGGAATTCACCCCTCCACTTT
v_call: TRBV28; j_call: TRBJ2-7; d_call: TRBD1; clone_size: NA; cdr3_aa: CASGTGPTYEQYF; cdr3_nt: TGTGCCAGCGGGACAGGGCCCACCTACGAGCAGTACTTC
v_call: TRBV29-1; j_call: TRBJ2-7; d_call: NA; clone_size: NA; cdr3_aa: CSVMDGGRSYEQYF; cdr3_nt: TGCAGCGTTATGGACGGTGGTCGCTCCTACGAGCAGTACTTC
v_call: TRBV15; j_call: TRBJ1-1; d_call: NA; clone_size: few; cdr3_aa: CATSRSLQGTEAFF; cdr3_nt: TGTGCCACCAGCAGATCTCTCCAAGGCACTGAAGCTTTCTTT
v_call: TRBV18; j_call: TRBJ2-3; d_call: NA; clone_size: NA; cdr3_aa: CASSPDEDTQYF; cdr3_nt: TGTGCCAGCTCACCCGACGAAGATACGCAGTATTTT
v_call: TRBV5-4; j_call: TRBJ1-2; d_call: NA; clone_size: NA; cdr3_aa: CASSASTGKQNYGYTF; cdr3_nt: TGTGCCAGCAGCGCCTCCACAGGGAAACAAAACTATGGCTACACCTTC
v_call: TRBV28; j_call: TRBJ1-2; d_call: NA; clone_size: NA; cdr3_aa: CASRSRRSWGYTF; cdr3_nt: TGTGCCAGCAGGTCAAGGAGGAGCTGGGGCTACACCTTC
v_call: TRBV15; j_call: TRBJ1-1; d_call: NA; clone_size: NA; cdr3_aa: CATSKDGGGTEAFF; cdr3_nt: TGTGCCACCAGCAAGGACGGGGGAGGCACTGAAGCTTTCTTT
v_call: TRBV11-2; j_call: TRBJ2-1; d_call: TRBD2; clone_size: NA; cdr3_aa: CASSLIGTSGTSSYNEQFF; cdr3_nt: TGTGCCAGCAGCTTGATAGGGACTAGCGGCACTAGCTCCTACAATGAGCAGTTCTTC